This T cell receptor (beta chain) is drawn from a study of cytomegalovirus exposure and HLA in healthy donors. PCR used 60 Vbeta primers and 13 Jbeta primers. The assay was immunoSEQ multiplex PCR, and TCRdb's table has in-frame clones only and misses some. Of tens of thousands of clones in the sample, roughly a tenth were seen once. The sequence was collected from a man aged 55 to 70 in good health and CMV-seropositive. Sequencing was performed on PBMCs.

Written as DNA, the CDR3 is TGTGCCAGCAGTGAAACCCTCATCGGACAGGGTGGGGAAAAACTGTTTTTT. Amino acid sequence: CASSETLIGQGGEKLFF. The chain carries TRBV6-1 and TRBJ1-4; 8 bases line up with TRBD1. Germline trimming cut 2 bases from V and 8 bases from J; bases unmatched to any gene: 13. The V gene's germline CDR1 is MNHNS and CDR2 SASEGT. The CDR3 is made up of 17 amino acids.